The sequence of this T cell receptor (beta chain) was determined in a study of OX40 agonist ivuxolimab in advanced cancers. In the study overall: Ivuxolimab was a fully human IgG2 agonistic monoclonal antibody targeting the costimulatory receptor OX40 (CD134). Prior anti-PD-1, anti-PD-L1 or anti-CTLA-4 therapy was permitted, and checkpoint inhibitors had been received by roughly 40% of dose-escalation patients. Among the roughly 52 dose-escalation patients, approximately 20 had hepatocellular carcinoma, about 15 melanoma, 9 renal cell carcinoma and 9 head and neck cancer. Intravenous ivuxolimab was administered to patients every 2 weeks at six dose levels: 0.01, 0.1, 0.3, 1.5, 3 and 10 mg/kg. The dose-escalation cohort was roughly 87% male with a mean age of roughly 60 years, ranging from roughly 20 to 80. Three dose-escalation patients achieved partial responses, one with hepatocellular carcinoma and two with cutaneous melanoma. Peripheral TCRbeta sequencing aimed to test whether ivuxolimab altered TCR sequence diversity and caused clonal T-cell expansion. The paper covers the monotherapy dose-escalation part of the phase I ivuxolimab trial, which included N ≈ 52 patients. Here is what the overall study found, with its caveats: On average, CD8+ T cells showed more expanded clones than CD4+ T cells after ivuxolimab. Which antigens the clonally expanded peripheral T cells were specific for was not determined. In the 0.1-3.0 mg/kg groups, partial responders had among the lowest normalized peripheral clonal expansion, particularly in CD8+ T cells. Low levels of normalized T-cell clonal expansion were also shown by some nonresponding patients. At doses from 0.1 to 3.0 mg/kg, clonal expansion was seen in both CD4+ and CD8+ blood T cells between baseline and week 6.

According to the germline V gene (reference sequence), CDR1 reads SGHNT and CDR2 reads YYREEE. Trimmed from V: 2 bases; trimmed from J: 3 bases; junction bases lacking a gene match: 2. Including the terminal cysteine and phenylalanine, the CDR3 comprises 13 residues. CDR3 DNA only is kept here, 39 bases in frame from base 1. This clone was seen once. It has no known antigen specificity. Per-base qualities were not stored, and no clone one base away is much larger. Patients with a history of autoimmune disease or receiving systemic immunosuppression were excluded from the trial. Peripheral blood for TCR sequencing was collected from all dose cohorts at baseline, on cycle 4 day 1, and on cycle 7 day 1. The samples were drawn from a first-in-human, open-label, multicenter phase I dose-escalation trial of ivuxolimab. Adults with locally advanced or metastatic melanoma, renal cell, hepatocellular, or head and neck squamous cell carcinoma were enrolled in the trial. CD4+ and CD8+ T cells were sorted separately from peripheral blood before TCR sequencing.

Genomic DNA was extracted from sorted cells for sequencing of the TCRbeta CDR3 region. TCRbeta CDR3 regions were sequenced using the immunoSEQ Assay. TCRdb mirrors the immuneACCESS table, restricted to in-frame sequences. Some clones are absent from its copies; in checked studies, under half trace to an unresolved V gene, and the reason for the others is unknown. This sample is represented by 72,000 or so clones; about 88% of them were singletons. 11% of the sample lies in the top ten. The sequence joins TRBV5-4 to TRBJ2-7; 7 middle bases align to TRBD1. The clonotype was recovered from an adult with an advanced solid tumor such as melanoma, head and neck, liver or kidney cancer. The source material was CD4+ or CD8+ T cells sorted from blood, sampled in a trial of the OX40 agonist ivuxolimab. The nucleotide sequence is TGTGCCAGCAGCTTCCAGGGGGTCTACGAGCAGTACTTC. Its translation is CASSFQGVYEQYF.